Listed below are T cell receptor beta chains from one sample, sequenced in a study of beta chain bispecific antibodies for T cell cancers. One entry per CDR3 protein, called by TCRdb with MiXCR from the 5' RACE reads. This table holds about 18,000 distinct CDR3 sequences, 2% to 2.5% found once. No antigens are known for them. Sequenced sample: healthy donor T cells cultured with leukemia cells. Receptors originate from a human donor in good health. Some clones in this sample may be carry-over from other donors' samples. Each CDR3 is given with its conserved first and last residue. The D gene is left open where the match is weak. Not all rows give a size; the values are once, few, many and, for expanded clones, a class.

cdr3_aa cdr3_nt j_call v_call clone_size d_call
CASSLGGEETQYF TGTGCCAGCAGCTTAGGAGGGGAAGAGACCCAGTACTTC TRBJ2-5 TRBV11-1 many -
CSVIQRGAGETQYF TGCAGTGTAATTCAGCGGGGGGCCGGGGAGACCCAGTACTTC TRBJ2-5 TRBV20-1 many TRBD2
CASSPTGLGRDTQYF TGTGCCAGCAGTCCCACGGGACTCGGGAGGGATACGCAGTATTTT TRBJ2-3 TRBV6-1 medium-sized TRBD2
CASTWTGSADTQYF TGTGCCAGCACCTGGACAGGGAGCGCAGATACGCAGTATTTT TRBJ2-3 TRBV27 many TRBD1
CASSLGTGNNQPQHF TGCGCCAGCAGTTTAGGGACAGGGAATAATCAGCCCCAGCATTTT TRBJ1-5 TRBV5-1 many TRBD1
CASSLYPSGETYEQYF TGCGCCAGCAGCTTGTATCCTAGCGGGGAGACCTACGAGCAGTACTTC TRBJ2-7 TRBV5-1 many TRBD2
CASSLGGAGTTDTQYF TGTGCCAGCAGCTTGGGTGGAGCGGGGACCACAGATACGCAGTATTTT TRBJ2-3 TRBV5-4 - TRBD2
CAWSIMNTGELFF TGTGCCTGGAGTATAATGAACACCGGGGAGCTGTTTTTT TRBJ2-2 TRBV30 few -
CASSPGTAYEQYF TGTGCCAGCAGTCCCGGGACGGCCTACGAGCAGTACTTC TRBJ2-7 TRBV5-4 many -
CASSPTINTDTQYF TGTGCCAGCAGCCCTACTATCAACACAGATACGCAGTATTTT TRBJ2-3 TRBV7-9 many -
CASSSWGFTDTQYF TGTGCCAGCAGCTCGTGGGGCTTCACAGATACGCAGTATTTT TRBJ2-3 TRBV11-2 many -
CASSISPSFTDTQYF TGTGCCAGTAGTATTTCTCCCAGTTTCACAGATACGCAGTATTTT TRBJ2-3 TRBV19 - -
CASSLAQAGRSTEAFF TGCGCCAGCAGCTTGGCCCAGGCAGGGCGGTCCACTGAAGCTTTCTTT TRBJ1-1 TRBV5-1 many -
CASRKPGGTYEQYF TGTGCCAGCAGAAAGCCGGGAGGTACCTACGAGCAGTACTTC TRBJ2-7 TRBV28 many TRBD2
CASSLAISSYEQYF TGTGCCAGCAGTTTAGCTATCTCCTCCTACGAGCAGTACTTC TRBJ2-7 TRBV27 medium-sized -
CASSFEGSQNGYTF TGCGCCAGCAGCTTCGAAGGCAGCCAAAATGGCTACACCTTC TRBJ1-2 TRBV5-1 many -
CAWSLGEGSYEQYF TGTGCCTGGAGTCTAGGAGAGGGTTCCTACGAGCAGTACTTC TRBJ2-7 TRBV30 many -
CASSEALKAAGANVLTF TGTGCCAGCAGTGAAGCGCTTAAGGCAGCTGGGGCCAACGTCCTGACTTTC TRBJ2-6 TRBV2 few -
CATSGGAGRSSYEQYF TGTGCCACCAGCGGGGGAGCGGGAAGGAGCTCCTACGAGCAGTACTTC TRBJ2-7 TRBV15 many TRBD2
CASSSKPGQGGETQYF TGTGCCAGCAGCTCAAAACCGGGACAGGGTGGGGAGACCCAGTACTTC TRBJ2-5 TRBV7-7 many TRBD1
CSARDLRGEGTTQYF TGCAGTGCTAGAGATTTGAGAGGCGAGGGGACGACCCAGTACTTC TRBJ2-5 TRBV20-1 many -
CSATPLGGSGTDTQYF TGCAGTGCTACTCCTCTCGGGGGGTCGGGCACAGATACGCAGTATTTT TRBJ2-3 TRBV20-1 medium-sized TRBD2
CASSSFDSNYGYTF TGTGCCAGCAGTTCTTTTGACAGTAACTATGGCTACACCTTC TRBJ1-2 TRBV27 medium-sized -
CASSPGDSYNEQFF TGTGCCAGCAGCCCAGGGGACAGCTACAATGAGCAGTTCTTC TRBJ2-1 TRBV13 many TRBD1
CSTSVQETQYF TGCAGTACTAGCGTACAAGAGACCCAGTACTTC TRBJ2-5 TRBV20-1 many TRBD2
CSPGGRTEAFF TGCAGCCCAGGAGGGAGGACTGAAGCTTTCTTT TRBJ1-1 TRBV20-1 many -
CASSFAGGLETQYF TGTGCCAGCAGCTTTGCGGGGGGATTGGAGACCCAGTACTTC TRBJ2-5 TRBV7-9 medium-sized TRBD2
CASSSGQVYEQYF TGTGCCAGCAGCTCAGGGCAAGTTTACGAGCAGTACTTC TRBJ2-7 TRBV5-4 many -
CASSQVPQGGSSGEQYF TGTGCCAGCAGCCAAGTACCTCAGGGGGGCTCGAGCGGCGAGCAGTACTTC TRBJ2-7 TRBV4-2 many -
CASSSVQGLGTEAFF TGTGCCAGCAGCTCGGTACAGGGGTTGGGGACTGAAGCTTTCTTT TRBJ1-1 TRBV27 many TRBD1
CASSIRDIPYEQYF TGTGCCAGTAGTATACGGGACATCCCCTACGAGCAGTACTTC TRBJ2-7 TRBV19 many -
CASTPLAGGPTDTQYF TGTGCCAGCACCCCGCTAGCGGGGGGGCCGACAGATACGCAGTATTTT TRBJ2-3 TRBV6-1 many TRBD2
CASSAAGYEAFF TGTGCCAGCAGCGCAGCGGGTTATGAAGCTTTCTTT TRBJ1-1 TRBV7-6 many -